The 26 T cell receptor beta chains listed next were all sequenced from one sample in a study of blood T cell repertoires in COVID-19. Libraries were prepared by immunoSEQ multiplex PCR; TCRdb keeps only in-frame clonotypes and omits some of them. This repertoire shows 200,000 to 250,000 clones, around 84% found once; its top ten account for around 7.3%. The sequencing input was peripheral blood. These receptors were taken from a woman aged 65 to 85 with active or convalescent COVID-19.

J is TRBJ1-1 and V is TRBV29-1; D ambiguous. Germline values: CDR1 SQVTM, CDR2 ANQGSEA. V lost 6 bases and J 4 bases, leaving 12 bases between the germline ends. This CDR3 has 12 residues. The CDR3 sequence is CSVREVGTEAFF. The CDR3 DNA sequence: TGCAGCGTAAGGGAGGTTGGCACTGAAGCTTTCTTT.

The chain is built from TRBV6-2 or TRBV6-3 and TRBJ1-5; TRBD1 might be the D (5 bases). The germline gives CDR1 MNHEY, CDR2 SVGEGT. The V gene lost 3 bases and the J gene lost 4 bases, with 10 bases spanning the gap. CDR3 length: 14 amino acids. CDR3 protein: CASSYGASNQPQHF. The CDR3 DNA reads TGTGCCAGCAGTTATGGGGCCTCAAATCAGCCCCAGCATTTT.

The chain is built from TRBV27 and TRBJ1-6; 9 bases agree with TRBD1. Germline lookup yields CDR1 MNHEY and CDR2 SMNVEV (reference sequence). The CDR3 spans 15 residues. The trim removed 3 bases at V and 8 bases at J, leaving 5 bases unmatched. The CDR3: CASSLGTGIDSPLHF. CDR3 coding DNA: TGTGCCAGCAGTTTGGGGACAGGGATTGATTCACCCCTCCACTTT.

V is TRBV27 and J is TRBJ2-3; the D gene is possibly TRBD1 (6 bases). V was trimmed by 5 bases and J by 1 base, leaving 19 bases between them. The germline V gene encodes CDR1 MNHEY and CDR2 SMNVEV (reference sequence). The CDR3 is made up of 17 amino acids. This CDR3 is CASSHGTPYRGTDTQYF. The CDR3 DNA is TGTGCCAGCAGTCACGGGACACCTTACCGCGGCACAGATACGCAGTATTTT.

The V call is TRBV5-1, the J call TRBJ1-4, with D uncertain. V lost 0 bases and J 7 bases, leaving 10 bases between the germline ends. Germline CDR1 reads SGHRS; CDR2 reads YFSETQ. This CDR3 comprises 14 residues. Written as DNA, the CDR3 is TGCGCCAGCAGCTTGGTGGGAGTTGGTGAAAAACTGTTTTTT. Amino acid sequence: CASSLVGVGEKLFF. Combining the CDR3 with reference TRBV5-1 and TRBJ1-4 gives the whole variable domain KAGVTQTPRYLIKTRGQQVTLSCSPISGHRSVSWYQQTPGQGLQFLFEYFSETQRNKGNFPGRFSGRQFSNSRSEMNVSTLELGDSALYLCASSLVGVGEKLFFGSGTQLSVL.

The chain carries TRBV7-2 and TRBJ1-1, with TRBD1 identical over 9 bases. The trim removed 2 bases at V and 1 base at J, leaving 5 bases unmatched. CDR1 is SGHTA and CDR2 is FQGNSA in the germline V gene. The CDR3 loop spans 16 amino acids. CDR3 bases: TGTGCCAGCAGCTTATACAGGGGGCTTGAGAACACTGAAGCTTTCTTT. This gives the protein CASSLYRGLENTEAFF. The whole variable domain, remainder taken from reference TRBV7-2 and TRBJ1-1, is GAGVSQSPSNKVTEKGKDVELRCDPISGHTALYWYRQSLGQGLEFLIYFQGNSAPDKSGLPSDRFSAERTGGSVSTLTIQRTQQEDSAVYLCASSLYRGLENTEAFFGQGTRLTVV.

The V and J genes are TRBV7-2 and TRBJ2-7; 8 bases match TRBD1. Germline-derived CDR1 and CDR2 are SGHTA and FQGNSA. The CDR3 is 15 residues long. The V segment lost 2 bases and the J segment 2 bases; nucleotides outside the gene matches: 5. CDR3 amino acids: CASSLSRTGPYEQYF. The CDR3 coding sequence is TGTGCCAGCAGCTTAAGCCGGACAGGGCCCTACGAGCAGTACTTC.

This chain joins TRBV10-3 and TRBJ1-1; a possible D gene is TRBD1 (6 bases). CDR3 length: 15 residues. CDR1 ENHRY and CDR2 SYGVKD come from the germline V gene. Trimming stripped 6 bases from V and 3 bases from J, with 17 bases between. CDR3 region: CAISLSGAIYTEAFF. DNA of the CDR3: TGTGCCATCAGCCTCTCAGGGGCAATTTACACTGAAGCTTTCTTT.

The chain recombines TRBV5-1 with TRBJ2-1; TRBD2 might be the D (5 bases). Trimming took off 5 bases at V and 9 bases at J, with 18 bases between the two ends. The CDR3 is 14 amino acids. Germline CDR1 is SGHRS and CDR2 is YFSETQ. CDR3 bases: TGCGCCAGCAGAAAACCCGTCGGGGAGATTGAGCAGTTCTTC. This encodes CASRKPVGEIEQFF. Full variable domain (outside the CDR3, taken from reference TRBV5-1 and TRBJ2-1): KAGVTQTPRYLIKTRGQQVTLSCSPISGHRSVSWYQQTPGQGLQFLFEYFSETQRNKGNFPGRFSGRQFSNSRSEMNVSTLELGDSALYLCASRKPVGEIEQFFGPGTRLTVL.

J is TRBJ1-5 and V is TRBV19; tentatively, D is TRBD1 (6 bases). Between the trimmed V and J ends, which lost 8 bases and 4 bases, there was a span of 15 bases. Per germline, CDR1 LNHDA and CDR2 SQIVND (reference sequence). This CDR3 contains 14 residues. CDR3: CASLQGSLNQPQHF. The CDR3 nucleotides are TGTGCCAGTCTTCAGGGGAGTTTAAATCAGCCCCAGCATTTT.

The chain links TRBV6-5 to TRBJ1-1, with TRBD1 matching 8 bases. The junction had 8 bases not matched to a gene; V was cut back by 4 bases and J by 4 bases. The CDR3 runs to 15 residues. Germline V gene data show CDR1 as MNHEY and CDR2 as SVGAGI. CDR3 nucleotides: TGTGCCAGCAGTTCCGTCCGCGACAGGGGCACTGAAGCTTTCTTT. It specifies CASSSVRDRGTEAFF.

This clone appeared a single time. This chain connects TRBV6-5 to TRBJ1-2; 12 bases agree with TRBD1. Per the germline V gene, CDR1 is MNHEY and CDR2 is SVGAGI. The CDR3 has 15 amino acids. Trimming took 8 bases from V and 2 from J; bases not matched to a gene: 6. The CDR3 is CASGDRGHPNYGYTF. DNA for the CDR3: TGTGCCAGCGGGGACAGGGGGCATCCCAACTATGGCTACACCTTC.

The chain joins TRBV28 to TRBJ1-6; a possible D gene is TRBD1 (6 bases). Trimming pared 1 base from V and 9 bases from J, leaving 10 bases between. Per germline, CDR1 MDHEN and CDR2 SYDVKM. This CDR3 is 14 amino acids long. The CDR3 here is CASSLSDRFSPLHF. The DNA for the CDR3 is TGTGCCAGCAGTTTATCTGACAGGTTTTCACCCCTCCACTTT.

The chain has TRBV5-1 and TRBJ2-7, with D maybe TRBD2 (5 bases). V was cut by 5 bases and J by 5 bases, with 17 bases left in between. The germline CDR1 and CDR2 sequences are SGHRS and YFSETQ. This CDR3 is 14 amino acids long. CDR3 sequence: CASRGDIGRDEQYF. CDR3 nucleotides: TGCGCCAGCAGGGGTGACATTGGGAGAGACGAGCAGTACTTC. The full variable domain, rest sourced from reference TRBV5-1 and TRBJ2-7, is KAGVTQTPRYLIKTRGQQVTLSCSPISGHRSVSWYQQTPGQGLQFLFEYFSETQRNKGNFPGRFSGRQFSNSRSEMNVSTLELGDSALYLCASRGDIGRDEQYFGPGTRLTVT.

The chain carries TRBV19 and TRBJ2-1; the D gene is possibly TRBD1 (5 bases). The CDR3 totals 12 residues. The ends were cut back, 5 bases at V and 13 bases at J, with 15 bases in the middle. The germline V gene encodes CDR1 LNHDA and CDR2 SQIVND (reference sequence). The DNA for the CDR3 is TGTGCCAGTAGTGCAGGGTCGTCGCCACAGTTCTTC. This encodes CASSAGSSPQFF.

This chain links TRBV29-1 with TRBJ1-6; TRBD1 agrees at 9 bases. Germline CDR1 SQVTM, CDR2 ANQGSEA. CDR3 length: 13 amino acids. With V trimmed by 6 bases and J by 10 bases, 7 bases remained unmatched. CDR3 sequence (DNA): TGCAGCGTGACGACAGGGGGAACATCACCCCTCCACTTT. As protein: CSVTTGGTSPLHF.

The chain is built from TRBV29-1 and TRBJ1-1; D may be TRBD1 (6 bases). Germline V gene data show CDR1 as SQVTM and CDR2 as ANQGSEA. Deletions cut 5 bases from V and 5 bases from J, with 15 bases between. The CDR3 covers 13 residues. CDR3 nucleotide sequence: TGCAGCGTTCTATCAGGGGCGAAGACTGAAGCTTTCTTT. Its translation: CSVLSGAKTEAFF.

The rearrangement uses TRBV5-1 and TRBJ2-4; D possibly corresponds to TRBD1 (6 bases). V lost 4 bases and J 0 bases, leaving 20 bases between the germline ends. The CDR3 runs 18 residues. The germline CDR1 and CDR2 sequences are SGHRS and YFSETQ. The CDR3 sequence: CASSLPALQGIAKNIQYF. CDR3 nucleotides: TGCGCCAGCAGCCTCCCAGCCCTACAGGGTATAGCCAAAAACATTCAGTACTTC. Together with reference TRBV5-1 and TRBJ2-4, the CDR3 gives the full variable domain: KAGVTQTPRYLIKTRGQQVTLSCSPISGHRSVSWYQQTPGQGLQFLFEYFSETQRNKGNFPGRFSGRQFSNSRSEMNVSTLELGDSALYLCASSLPALQGIAKNIQYFGAGTRLSVL.

The V call is TRBV5-1, the J call TRBJ1-1; D is unclear. The CDR3 loop spans 15 amino acids. Germline values: CDR1 SGHRS, CDR2 YFSETQ. V lost 0 bases, J lost 3 bases, and 12 bases lay in between. The CDR3 here is CASSLAGWSDTEAFF. CDR3 DNA sequence: TGCGCCAGCAGCTTGGCCGGGTGGAGTGACACTGAAGCTTTCTTT.

This clone is a singleton in its sample. In the same sample, other DNA sequences code for this CDR3. This rearrangement joins TRBV18 to TRBJ1-1, with D unresolved. Trimming removed 3 bases at V and 5 bases at J, with 7 bases between. This CDR3 comprises 12 residues. Per germline, CDR1 KGHSH and CDR2 LQKENI. The CDR3 nucleotides are TGTGCCAGCTCACCCCCGGGTACTGAAGCTTTCTTT. Protein: CASSPPGTEAFF.

The chain links TRBV11-2 to TRBJ1-1; tentatively, D is TRBD1 (6 bases). CDR3 size: 16 residues. From germline, CDR1 is SGHAT and CDR2 FQNNGV. V was clipped by 2 bases and J by 1 base, with 14 bases between them. CDR3 DNA: TGTGCCAGCAGCTTAAGTGACGGGGGGGCGAACACTGAAGCTTTCTTT. Translated, it gives CASSLSDGGANTEAFF.

This clone was seen only a few times. The chain carries TRBV27 and TRBJ2-7; perhaps TRBD2 as D (6 bases). Germline values: CDR1 MNHEY, CDR2 SMNVEV (reference sequence). The CDR3 covers 19 residues. Trimming removed 1 base from V and 3 bases from J, with 25 bases in between. CDR3 loop: CASSLFSGGGLEGIYEQYF. The CDR3, as DNA: TGTGCCAGCAGTTTATTTTCCGGTGGTGGTTTGGAGGGTATCTACGAGCAGTACTTC.

The chain uses TRBV7-3 and TRBJ2-3; 8 bases are shared with TRBD1. The CDR3 has 16 residues. Trimming took 3 bases from V and 1 from J; bases not matched to a gene: 6. Germline CDR1 and CDR2: SGHTA and FQGTGA. The CDR3 is CASSFHRGVGTDTQYF. In DNA, the CDR3 is TGTGCCAGCAGCTTCCACAGGGGGGTAGGCACAGATACGCAGTATTTT.

This rearrangement joins TRBV5-6 to TRBJ1-5; 8 bases align to TRBD1. V was clipped by 4 bases and J by 3 bases; unmatched bases: 15. This CDR3 comprises 18 residues. Germline V CDR1 and CDR2: SGHDT, YYEEEE. CDR3 DNA: TGTGCCAGCAGCCATAGGGATCAGGGGGCGAGGGTCAATCAGCCCCAGCATTTT. This sequence encodes CASSHRDQGARVNQPQHF.

The genes are TRBV3-1 (or the pseudogene TRBV3-2) and TRBJ2-1; TRBD2 aligns across 7 bases. Germline CDR1 and CDR2: LGHDT and YNNKEL (reference sequence). The V and J ends lost 2 bases and 15 bases, in that order; junction bases with no gene match: 13. The CDR3 consists of 14 residues. The CDR3 DNA reads TGTGCCAGCAGCCAATCAGCGGGGCCTTTGAATGGGTTCTTC. Its protein is CASSQSAGPLNGFF.

The chain links TRBV29-1 to TRBJ1-5, with 8 bases aligning to TRBD1. Trimming took 7 bases from V and 7 from J; bases not matched to a gene: 12. Germline loops: CDR1 SQVTM, CDR2 ANQGSEA. CDR3 length: 14 residues. Here the CDR3 reads CSAKTGTGVQPQHF. Here the CDR3 DNA reads TGCAGCGCCAAAACTGGGACAGGAGTCCAGCCCCAGCATTTT.